This T cell receptor (beta chain) was retrieved from a study of spatial heterogeneity in lung cancer. The wider study: Median follow-up for sequenced PBMC samples was around two years after resection, when such samples existed. Sequence detection consistently recorded a greater number of beta-chain than alpha-chain sequences.

The CDR3 consists of 14 residues. The V gene lost 5 bases and the J gene lost 6 bases, with 13 bases spanning the gap. Germline loops: CDR1 KGHSH, CDR2 LQKENI. Time point indicated: blood at routine non-recurrence follow-up after resection. Unsorted whole RNA samples from tumor, nontumor lung or frozen PBMC were sequenced. This clonotype has ten or more counts. TCR cDNA molecules each carried a unique molecular identifier. Via MiXCR, TCRdb re-called the 5' RACE reads, giving one row per CDR3 protein. The sample includes roughly 70,000 distinct CDR3 sequences, over 7% of them seen just once. The rearrangement joins TRBV18 to TRBJ2-2, with D maybe TRBD2 (5 bases). This sequence was found in a female donor with early-stage non-small cell lung cancer. Specimen: PBMCs, collected at follow-up. CDR3 loop: CASSSTGEAGELFF. DNA of the CDR3: TGTGCCAGCTCATCGACCGGGGAAGCCGGGGAGCTGTTTTTT. The full variable domain, completed using reference TRBV18 and TRBJ2-2, is NAGVMQNPRHLVRRRGQEARLRCSPMKGHSHVYWYRQLPEEGLKFMVYLQKENIIDESGMPKERFSAEFPKEGPSILRIQQVVRGDSAAYFCASSSTGEAGELFFGEGSRLTVL.